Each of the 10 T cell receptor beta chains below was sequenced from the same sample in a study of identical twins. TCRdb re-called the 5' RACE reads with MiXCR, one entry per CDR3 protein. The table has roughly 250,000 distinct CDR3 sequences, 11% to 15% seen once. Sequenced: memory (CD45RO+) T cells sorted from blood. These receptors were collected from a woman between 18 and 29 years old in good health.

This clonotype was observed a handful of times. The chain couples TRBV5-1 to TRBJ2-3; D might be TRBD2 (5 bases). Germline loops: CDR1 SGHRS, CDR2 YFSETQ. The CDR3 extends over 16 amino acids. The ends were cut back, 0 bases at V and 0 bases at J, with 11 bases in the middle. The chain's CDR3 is CASSLGGSTSTDTQYF. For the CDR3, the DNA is TGCGCCAGCAGCTTGGGAGGGAGTACTAGCACAGATACGCAGTATTTT.

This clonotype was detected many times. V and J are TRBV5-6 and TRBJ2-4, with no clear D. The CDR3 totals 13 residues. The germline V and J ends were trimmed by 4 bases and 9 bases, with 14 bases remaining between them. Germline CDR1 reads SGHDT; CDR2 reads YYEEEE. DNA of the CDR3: TGTGCCAGCAGCATCCAAGGGTTGGGCATTCAGTACTTC. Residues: CASSIQGLGIQYF. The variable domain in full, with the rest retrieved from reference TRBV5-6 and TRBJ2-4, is DAGVTQSPTHLIKTRGQQVTLRCSPKSGHDTVSWYQQALGQGPQFIFQYYEEEERQRGNFPDRFSGHQFPNYSSELNVNALLLGDSALYLCASSIQGLGIQYFGAGTRLSVL.

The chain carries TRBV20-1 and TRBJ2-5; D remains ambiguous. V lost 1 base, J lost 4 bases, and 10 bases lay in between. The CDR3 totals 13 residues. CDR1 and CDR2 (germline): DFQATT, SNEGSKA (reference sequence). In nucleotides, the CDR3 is TGCAGTGCTAGAGTTGAGTTTGGAGAGACCCAGTACTTC. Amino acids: CSARVEFGETQYF.

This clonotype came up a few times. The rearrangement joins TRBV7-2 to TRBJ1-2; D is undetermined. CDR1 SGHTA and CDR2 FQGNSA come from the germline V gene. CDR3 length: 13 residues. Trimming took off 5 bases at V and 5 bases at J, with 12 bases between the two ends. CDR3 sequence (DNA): TGTGCCAGCAGCAAACAAACGGGGTATGGCTACACCTTC. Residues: CASSKQTGYGYTF. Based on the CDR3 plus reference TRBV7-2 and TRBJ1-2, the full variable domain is GAGVSQSPSNKVTEKGKDVELRCDPISGHTALYWYRQSLGQGLEFLIYFQGNSAPDKSGLPSDRFSAERTGGSVSTLTIQRTQQEDSAVYLCASSKQTGYGYTFGSGTRLTVV.

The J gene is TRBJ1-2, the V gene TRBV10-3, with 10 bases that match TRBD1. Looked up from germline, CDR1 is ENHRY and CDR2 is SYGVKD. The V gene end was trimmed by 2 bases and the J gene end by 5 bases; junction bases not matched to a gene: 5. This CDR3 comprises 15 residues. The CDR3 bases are TGTGCCATCAGTGAGCGGACAGGGGGGGCATATGGCTACACCTTC. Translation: CAISERTGGAYGYTF.

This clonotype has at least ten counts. CDR3 nucleotides: TGTGCCAGCAGTTTCACTGAGACCCAGTACTTC. Translating it yields CASSFTETQYF. The V call is TRBV5-6, the J call TRBJ2-5; no clear D. Germline CDR1 reads SGHDT; CDR2 reads YYEEEE. This CDR3 region has 11 residues. V gave up 5 bases and J gave up 5 bases, with 7 bases separating them.

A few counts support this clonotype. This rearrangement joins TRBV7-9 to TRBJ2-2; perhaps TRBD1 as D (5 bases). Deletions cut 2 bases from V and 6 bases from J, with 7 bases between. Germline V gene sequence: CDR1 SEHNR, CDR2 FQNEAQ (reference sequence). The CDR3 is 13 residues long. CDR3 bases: TGTGCCAGCAGCTTAATACAGGCCGGGGAGCTGTTTTTT. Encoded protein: CASSLIQAGELFF. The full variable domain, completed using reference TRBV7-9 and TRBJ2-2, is DTGVSQNPRHKITKRGQNVTFRCDPISEHNRLYWYRQTLGQGPEFLTYFQNEAQLEKSRLLSDRFSAERPKGSFSTLEIQRTEQGDSAMYLCASSLIQAGELFFGEGSRLTVL.

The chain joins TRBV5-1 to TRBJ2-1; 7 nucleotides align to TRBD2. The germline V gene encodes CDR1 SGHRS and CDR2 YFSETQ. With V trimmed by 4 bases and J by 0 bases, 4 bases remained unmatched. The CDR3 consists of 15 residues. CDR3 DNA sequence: TGCGCCAGCAGCGCGGGGGTAAGCTCCTACAATGAGCAGTTCTTC. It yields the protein CASSAGVSSYNEQFF.

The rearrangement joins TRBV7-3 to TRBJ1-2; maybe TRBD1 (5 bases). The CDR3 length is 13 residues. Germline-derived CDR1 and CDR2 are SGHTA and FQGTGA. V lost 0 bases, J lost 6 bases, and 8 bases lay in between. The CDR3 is CASSLTRGDGYTF. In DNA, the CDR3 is TGTGCCAGCAGCTTAACAAGGGGAGATGGCTACACCTTC.

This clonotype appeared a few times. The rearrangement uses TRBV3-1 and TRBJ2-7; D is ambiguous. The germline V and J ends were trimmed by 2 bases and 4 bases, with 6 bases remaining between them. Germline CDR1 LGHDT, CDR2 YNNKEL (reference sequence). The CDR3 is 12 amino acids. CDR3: CASSQIGYEQYF. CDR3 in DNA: TGTGCCAGCAGCCAAATCGGGTACGAGCAGTACTTC.